The entry that follows covers one TCR beta chain sequence. The antigen remains unidentified. The data are from a study of shared clonotypes between healthy human individuals. General observations from the study: Around 5.4% of naive CD4 clonotypes were common to a few donors.

V lost 4 bases and J lost 6; bases outside the gene matches: 1. The CDR3 extends over 14 amino acids. Germline assignment: CDR1 MNHNY and CDR2 SVGAGI (reference sequence). Assay: immunoSEQ multiplex PCR; the TCRdb copy retains only in-frame clones and omits some. Counted here are about 330,000 clones, roughly 91% occurring once; the ten biggest clones make up under 20%. The material sequenced was memory CD8+ T cells sorted from blood. Described subset: CD45RO+ cells pooled with CCR7-negative TemRA cells. This clonotype originated in a man aged 18-30 years in good health. V usage is TRBV6-6 and J usage is TRBJ2-2; 11 nucleotides match TRBD2. In DNA, the CDR3 is TGTGCCAGCAGTTCGACTAGCGGGGCCGGGGAGCTGTTTTTT. It translates to CASSSTSGAGELFF.